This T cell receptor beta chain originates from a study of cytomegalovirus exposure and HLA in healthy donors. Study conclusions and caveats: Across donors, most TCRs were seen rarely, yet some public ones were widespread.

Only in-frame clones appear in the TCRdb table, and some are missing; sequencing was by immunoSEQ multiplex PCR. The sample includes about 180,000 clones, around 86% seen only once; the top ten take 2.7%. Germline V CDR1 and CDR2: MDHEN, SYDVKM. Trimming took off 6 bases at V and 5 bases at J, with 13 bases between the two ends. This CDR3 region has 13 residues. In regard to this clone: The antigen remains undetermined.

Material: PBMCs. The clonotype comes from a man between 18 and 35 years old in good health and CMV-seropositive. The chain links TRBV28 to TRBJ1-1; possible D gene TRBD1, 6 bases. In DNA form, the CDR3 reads TGTGCCAGCAGCCAGGGGTCGTTTACTGAAGCTTTCTTT. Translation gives CASSQGSFTEAFF.